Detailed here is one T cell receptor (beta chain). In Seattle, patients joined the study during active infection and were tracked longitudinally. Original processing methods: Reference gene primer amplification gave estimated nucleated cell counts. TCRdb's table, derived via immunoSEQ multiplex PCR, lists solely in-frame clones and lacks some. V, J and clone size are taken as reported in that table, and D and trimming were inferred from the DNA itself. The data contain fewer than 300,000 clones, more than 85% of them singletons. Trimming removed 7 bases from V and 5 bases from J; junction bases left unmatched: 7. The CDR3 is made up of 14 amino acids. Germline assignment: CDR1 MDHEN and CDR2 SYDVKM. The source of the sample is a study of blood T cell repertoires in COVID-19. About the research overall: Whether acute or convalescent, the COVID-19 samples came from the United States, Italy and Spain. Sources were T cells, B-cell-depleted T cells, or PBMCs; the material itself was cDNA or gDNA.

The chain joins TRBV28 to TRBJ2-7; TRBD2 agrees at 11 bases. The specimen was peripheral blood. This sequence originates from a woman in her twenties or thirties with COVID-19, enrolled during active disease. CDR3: CASNSGRDTNEQYF. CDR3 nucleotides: TGTGCCAGCAATAGCGGGAGGGATACAAACGAGCAGTACTTC. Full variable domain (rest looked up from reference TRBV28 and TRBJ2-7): DVKVTQSSRYLVKRTGEKVFLECVQDMDHENMFWYRQDPGLGLRLIYFSYDVKMKEKGDIPEGYSVSREKKERFSLILESASTNQTSMYLCASNSGRDTNEQYFGPGTRLTVT.